The T cell receptor (beta chain) described here comes from a study of shared clonotypes between healthy human individuals. Study-level background: The donor pool was made up of two women and a few men aged 18 to 49. Each donor's CD8 memory used one plate, CD8 naive two, each CD4 subset three. General study results and limits: When naive CD4 clonotypes were compared across a few donors, about 4.8% were shared.

Assay: immunoSEQ multiplex PCR; the TCRdb copy retains only in-frame clones and omits some. Among around 1,900,000 clones listed, 93% were seen once. Notes on this clone: Its antigen remains unidentified.

CDR3 length: 14 amino acids. V was clipped by 4 bases and J by 3 bases, with 13 bases between them. CDR1 is MNHNS and CDR2 is SASEGT in the germline V gene. Naivety among CD8 cells was defined by CD45RO negativity and positive CCR7 selection, thereby excluding terminally differentiated effector memory CD45RA+ cells. Within Nashville, Tennessee resided all donors, each a Caucasian adult. What was sequenced was naive CD8+ T cells from PBMCs. The gene calls are TRBV6-1 and TRBJ2-7; tentative D call: TRBD1 (5 bases). This clonotype originated in a man aged 18 to 30 in good health. Some clones in this sample may be carry-over from other donors' samples. The CDR3: CASSGRGRNYEQYF. The DNA for the CDR3 is TGTGCCAGCAGTGGTAGGGGTAGAAACTACGAGCAGTACTTC.